One and the same sample provided the 30 T cell receptor beta chains below, sequenced in a study of synovial regulatory T cells in juvenile arthritis. Some clones are missing from TCRdb's copy, which holds only in-frame ones; the method was immunoSEQ multiplex PCR. The sample table sets out 6,400 or so clones. Sequenced: Treg cells from blood. Subset given: remaining (HLA-DR-negative) circulating blood Treg cells. These receptors all come from a donor younger than 30 with juvenile idiopathic arthritis.

The chain is built from TRBV5-1 and TRBJ1-4; the TCRdb call, TRBD1, lacks DNA for checking. Germline V gene sequence: CDR1 SGHRS, CDR2 YFSETQ. CDR3 length equals 18 residues. Only the protein is available. The CDR3 loop is CASSLAGGRERPGEKLFF. Full variable domain (rest looked up from reference TRBV5-1 and TRBJ1-4): KAGVTQTPRYLIKTRGQQVTLSCSPISGHRSVSWYQQTPGQGLQFLFEYFSETQRNKGNFPGRFSGRQFSNSRSEMNVSTLELGDSALYLCASSLAGGRERPGEKLFFGSGTQLSVL.

The chain links TRBV25-1 to TRBJ2-3; lacking DNA, the TRBD2 call made by TCRdb goes unchecked. This CDR3 has 14 amino acids. There is no recorded DNA. Germline V CDR1 and CDR2: MGHDK, SYGVNS. The CDR3 here is CASSLARAGGTQYF. Complete variable domain (other parts from reference TRBV25-1 and TRBJ2-3): EADIYQTPRYLVIGTGKKITLECSQTMGHDKMYWYQQDPGMELHLIHYSYGVNSTEKGDLSSESTVSRIRTEHFPLTLESARPSHTSQYLCASSLARAGGTQYFGPGTRLTVL.

The J gene is TRBJ1-1, the V gene TRBV5-1. Germline V gene data show CDR1 as SGHRS and CDR2 as YFSETQ. CDR3 length: 13 residues. The DNA is not on file. The CDR3 is CASSTSRNTEAFF.

Turning to this clone: The conserved closing phenylalanine or tryptophan is absent in this CDR3, likely reflecting a read error. The V call is TRBV5-1, the J call TRBJ1-2; there is no DNA to check the TCRdb D call of TRBD1. The germline CDR1 and CDR2 sequences are SGHRS and YFSETQ. The CDR3 runs 8 residues. The DNA is not on file. The CDR3 loop reads CASSFPPI.

Its frequency marks this clone as medium-sized. The chain carries TRBV10-3 and TRBJ2-1; TCRdb calls TRBD2, which cannot be checked without DNA. The CDR3 is 14 residues long. No nucleotide data were recorded. The germline V gene encodes CDR1 ENHRY and CDR2 SYGVKD. CDR3 amino acids: CAISRLAGDNEQFF.

The chain recombines TRBV2 with TRBJ2-3; there is no DNA to check the TCRdb D call of TRBD2. CDR3 length: 16 residues. No DNA is listed. CDR1 and CDR2 from the germline V gene are SNHLY and FYNNEI. The CDR3 here is CASSSLTSGSTDTQYF.

The chain carries TRBV7-9 and TRBJ1-1; the TCRdb call, TRBD1, lacks DNA for checking. The CDR3 loop spans 14 amino acids. This entry has no DNA. Germline V gene data show CDR1 as SEHNR and CDR2 as FQNEAQ (reference sequence). CDR3 in amino acids: CASRLQGPNTEAFF. Together with reference TRBV7-9 and TRBJ1-1, the CDR3 gives the full variable domain: DTGVSQNPRHKITKRGQNVTFRCDPISEHNRLYWYRQTLGQGPEFLTYFQNEAQLEKSRLLSDRFSAERPKGSFSTLEIQRTEQGDSAMYLCASRLQGPNTEAFFGQGTRLTVV.

CDR3 region: CASSRLTGALNQPQHF. V gene TRBV27 combines with J gene TRBJ1-5; the TCRdb D gene call, TRBD1, has no DNA to confirm it. In germline, CDR1 is MNHEY, CDR2 SMNVEV (reference sequence). The CDR3 consists of 16 residues. This entry has no DNA.

The rearrangement links TRBV14 to TRBJ2-1; TCRdb selects TRBD2, and the lack of DNA leaves this call unchecked. CDR3 size: 17 residues. No DNA appears here. Per the germline V gene, CDR1 is SGHDN and CDR2 is FVKESK. The CDR3 is CASSQDVRASSYNEQFF.

The chain joins TRBV11-2 to TRBJ1-1; as DNA is missing, the TRBD1 call by TCRdb cannot be tested. Germline CDR1 SGHAT, CDR2 FQNNGV. CDR3 length: 13 amino acids. The entry carries no DNA sequence. CDR3 in amino acids: CASRGVGNTEAFF.

The chain joins TRBV2 to TRBJ2-7; TCRdb proposes TRBD2, but this gene call is untestable without DNA. Germline V gives CDR1 SNHLY, CDR2 FYNNEI. CDR3 length equals 19 residues. This entry has no DNA. The chain's CDR3 is CASRDPASGRAEKRYEQYF.

The V call is TRBV6-1, the J call TRBJ2-2; TCRdb's D call, TRBD1, is unchecked because there is no DNA. This CDR3 contains 15 residues. The protein alone is recorded here. The germline gives CDR1 MNHNS, CDR2 SASEGT. The CDR3: CASSHIFSNTGELFF.

This chain uses TRBV6-8 with TRBJ1-1. Germline CDR1 and CDR2: MNHGY and SAAAGT. The CDR3 totals 11 residues. There is no recorded DNA. CDR3 sequence reads: CASSRLNEAFF.

The genes are TRBV6-7 and TRBJ1-2. TRBV6-7 has ORF status, its function being uncertain. CDR3 length: 16 residues. The DNA is unrecorded. The CDR3 spells CASSYFRCLFNYGYTF.

The V gene is TRBV6-6, the J gene TRBJ2-5; TCRdb proposes TRBD1, but this gene call is untestable without DNA. The germline V gene encodes CDR1 MNHNY and CDR2 SVGAGI (reference sequence). The length of the CDR3 is 16 residues. The entry carries no DNA sequence. CDR3 protein: CASSLPDRGDQETQYF.

The chain employs TRBV6-5 and TRBJ1-1. The germline gives CDR1 MNHEY, CDR2 SVGAGI. The CDR3 length is 15 residues. DNA is not on record. CDR3 in amino acids: CASSYSWGMNTEAFF.

The genes are TRBV7-6 and TRBJ2-5; TCRdb gives TRBD1 as the D gene, but with no DNA this cannot be confirmed. This CDR3 has 18 residues. No DNA accompanies this entry. CDR1 is SGHVS and CDR2 is FNYEAQ in the germline V gene. This CDR3 is CASSPPINRDRGRETQYF.

V usage is TRBV20-1 and J usage is TRBJ1-1; the D call of TRBD1 rests on TCRdb alone, since no DNA is present to check it. The CDR3 is made up of 11 amino acids. The entry carries no DNA sequence. From germline, CDR1 is DFQATT and CDR2 SNEGSKA (reference sequence). The CDR3 reads CSAMGELKAFF.

This chain connects TRBV27 to TRBJ1-1. The CDR3 loop spans 13 amino acids. No DNA was logged. Germline V gene lookup returns CDR1 MNHEY and CDR2 SMNVEV (reference sequence). The CDR3 region is CASSLWRNTEAFF.

CDR3 sequence reads: CASSLAGFSYNEQFF. This chain joins TRBV5-1 and TRBJ2-1; the D call of TRBD2 rests on TCRdb alone, since no DNA is present to check it. Germline assignment: CDR1 SGHRS and CDR2 YFSETQ. This CDR3 is 15 amino acids long. No DNA is given.

The chain combines TRBV9 with TRBJ2-3; TCRdb designates TRBD2, a call that cannot be tested without DNA. This CDR3 contains 16 residues. DNA for this receptor is not on file. The germline gives CDR1 SGDLS, CDR2 YYNGEE. The CDR3 sequence: CASSKTSGASTDTQYF. Complete variable domain (other parts from reference TRBV9 and TRBJ2-3): DSGVTQTPKHLITATGQRVTLRCSPRSGDLSVYWYQQSLDQGLQFLIQYYNGEERAKGNILERFSAQQFPDLHSELNLSSLELGDSALYFCASSKTSGASTDTQYFGPGTRLTVL.

The chain is built from TRBV5-1 and TRBJ2-7; TCRdb calls TRBD2, which cannot be checked without DNA. This CDR3 has 15 amino acids. The coding DNA is unavailable. Germline values: CDR1 SGHRS, CDR2 YFSETQ. The CDR3 region is CASSLGKYSPYEQYF.

J is TRBJ1-3 and V is TRBV11-3. CDR3 length equals 14 residues. There is no recorded DNA. The germline gives CDR1 SGHNT, CDR2 YENEEA. CDR3 sequence: CASSLGGSGNTIYF.

V gene TRBV25-1 combines with J gene TRBJ2-7; the TCRdb call, TRBD2, lacks DNA for checking. Germline V gene data show CDR1 as MGHDK and CDR2 as SYGVNS. The CDR3 has 13 residues. Only the protein sequence is given. CDR3 sequence reads: CASSEVGSGEQYF.

The CDR3 sequence is CASSPLAGGANEQFF. The chain has TRBV6-5 and TRBJ2-1; TCRdb reports TRBD2, a call that lacks DNA to check it against. The CDR3 spans 15 residues. No DNA sequence is on record. Germline lookup yields CDR1 MNHEY and CDR2 SVGAGI.

This rearrangement joins TRBV10-3 to TRBJ1-1. There are 14 residues in the CDR3. DNA for this receptor is not on file. CDR1 is ENHRY and CDR2 is SYGVKD in the germline V gene. The chain's CDR3 is CAISESGMNTEAFF.

The rearrangement joins TRBV28 to TRBJ2-5. From germline, CDR1 is MDHEN and CDR2 SYDVKM. The CDR3 has 15 amino acids. DNA is not on record. The CDR3 here is CASRIGTGGGETQYF.

This chain uses TRBV7-6 with TRBJ2-7; TCRdb returns TRBD2, unconfirmable since there is no DNA. This CDR3 has 16 amino acids. No nucleotide data were recorded. Germline V gene data show CDR1 as SGHVS and CDR2 as FNYEAQ. The CDR3 here is CASSGLLAAALNGQYF.

The rearrangement links TRBV7-2 to TRBJ2-7. This CDR3 has 15 amino acids. The DNA is not on file. The germline gives CDR1 SGHTA, CDR2 FQGNSA. CDR3 residues: CASSKPLGSSYEQYF.

The rearrangement joins TRBV7-9 to TRBJ1-1. Germline CDR1 SEHNR, CDR2 FQNEAQ (reference sequence). CDR3 length: 14 residues. No DNA appears here. CDR3 protein: CASTDTRGQGLAFF.